These T cell receptor beta chains were read from a single sample in a study of T cells expressing NK-cell markers. Each CDR3 protein gets one entry in TCRdb, which reprocessed the 5' RACE reads and gives no DNA. The table lists 350,000 to 500,000 distinct CDR3 sequences. What was sequenced was blood T cells: a sorted CD56 or NKG2C T cell subset, CD4+ or CD8+ T cells, or bulk PBMC T cells (not recorded which). The receptors stem from a woman between 18 and 70 years old in good health. Both conserved end residues are part of each CDR3. The order of the fields is CDR3 protein, J gene, V gene.

CDR3aa: CSVKLREEGLNTEAFF; j_gene: TRBJ1-1; v_gene: TRBV29-1
CDR3aa: CASSSWTSGNTGELFF; j_gene: TRBJ2-2; v_gene: TRBV27
CDR3aa: CASSLTGGRNEQFF; j_gene: TRBJ2-1; v_gene: TRBV6-1
CDR3aa: CASSLGAASGGTDTQYF; j_gene: TRBJ2-3; v_gene: TRBV7-9
CDR3aa: CAWSGSSYNEQFF; j_gene: TRBJ2-1; v_gene: TRBV30
CDR3aa: CAWSSLAGTGAYEQYF; j_gene: TRBJ2-7; v_gene: TRBV30
CDR3aa: CASSLVGQGSQPQHF; j_gene: TRBJ1-5; v_gene: TRBV12-3/TRBV12-4
CDR3aa: CASTPRGGAGLGTQYF; j_gene: TRBJ2-3; v_gene: TRBV6-1
CDR3aa: CASSQAPGDGYTF; j_gene: TRBJ1-2; v_gene: TRBV4-1
CDR3aa: CASSYGGYGVLNTEAFF; j_gene: TRBJ1-1; v_gene: TRBV6-5
CDR3aa: CASSSTPPNTEAFF; j_gene: TRBJ1-1; v_gene: TRBV5-1
CDR3aa: CASSSLPGGFTEAFF; j_gene: TRBJ1-1; v_gene: TRBV6-2/TRBV6-3
CDR3aa: CASSLTAENTEAFF; j_gene: TRBJ1-1; v_gene: TRBV7-6
CDR3aa: CASSGLAGTETQYF; j_gene: TRBJ2-5; v_gene: TRBV12-3/TRBV12-4
CDR3aa: CASSEEKENYGYTF; j_gene: TRBJ1-2; v_gene: TRBV2
CDR3aa: CASSGGLNEAFF; j_gene: TRBJ1-1; v_gene: TRBV9
CDR3aa: CSVVTGSTEQYF; j_gene: TRBJ2-7; v_gene: TRBV29-1
CDR3aa: CASKNTEGQSRGYTF; j_gene: TRBJ1-2; v_gene: TRBV28
CDR3aa: CASSSLAGGGTGELFF; j_gene: TRBJ2-2; v_gene: TRBV28
CDR3aa: CASSEAHKSRGGNTIYF; j_gene: TRBJ1-3; v_gene: TRBV2
CDR3aa: CASSSAGSYEQYF; j_gene: TRBJ2-7; v_gene: TRBV7-9
CDR3aa: CSARSPRVTDTQYF; j_gene: TRBJ2-3; v_gene: TRBV20-1
CDR3aa: CASSSPHLTGTQRYF; j_gene: TRBJ2-5; v_gene: TRBV5-6
CDR3aa: CASSGGLASHSDDNEQFF; j_gene: TRBJ2-1; v_gene: TRBV5-4
CDR3aa: CATSYSVTYNEQFF; j_gene: TRBJ2-1; v_gene: TRBV15
CDR3aa: CSAPGLGLTDTQYF; j_gene: TRBJ2-3; v_gene: TRBV20-1
CDR3aa: CASSQGGAGGTDTQYF; j_gene: TRBJ2-3; v_gene: TRBV12-3/TRBV12-4
CDR3aa: CASSRNPGFYNSPLHF; j_gene: TRBJ1-6; v_gene: TRBV9
CDR3aa: CASSFGSGGTYEQYF; j_gene: TRBJ2-7; v_gene: TRBV7-7
CDR3aa: CSASRGRFDEQYF; j_gene: TRBJ2-7; v_gene: TRBV20-1
CDR3aa: CASSSFTGRTEAFF; j_gene: TRBJ1-1; v_gene: TRBV7-9
CDR3aa: CSARPSGLAGTLDEQFF; j_gene: TRBJ2-1; v_gene: TRBV20-1
CDR3aa: CASSSGTSGTLYNEQFF; j_gene: TRBJ2-1; v_gene: TRBV5-6
CDR3aa: CASTAGTGSYNEQFF; j_gene: TRBJ2-1; v_gene: TRBV6-1
CDR3aa: CSASSRGNEQFF; j_gene: TRBJ2-1; v_gene: TRBV20-1
CDR3aa: CASSPAVSGANVLTF; j_gene: TRBJ2-6; v_gene: TRBV7-9
CDR3aa: CASSGRPNEKLFF; j_gene: TRBJ1-4; v_gene: TRBV6-1
CDR3aa: CASSLVPGARDGELFF; j_gene: TRBJ2-2; v_gene: TRBV7-6
CDR3aa: CASSQSLDRYGYTF; j_gene: TRBJ1-2; v_gene: TRBV16
CDR3aa: CASTPGGANGYGYTF; j_gene: TRBJ1-2; v_gene: TRBV5-5